The entry that follows covers one T cell receptor (beta chain) sequence. The clone's antigen remains unknown. Base qualities are not provided; no much larger clone lies one nucleotide away. The data belong to a study of shared clonotypes between healthy human individuals (TCRdb year 2020). Notes on the research overall: Three men and a couple of women, aged 18 to 49 years, made up the cohort. For each donor, CD4 naive and CD4 memory were each run on three plates, CD8 naive on two plates, and CD8 memory on one plate. Blood TCR repertoires of about 5 healthy adults were deeply sequenced to estimate repertoire size and the extent of clonotype sharing between individuals. To increase sequencing depth and limit assay-specific biases, TCR repertoire library preparation and sequencing were carried out by different laboratories using diverse techniques. Each donor's leukapheresis produced roughly between roughly 0.9 and 9 billion PBMCs. On the study overall, not on this receptor specifically: The genetic and exposure-history diversity represented was limited by the small number of donors. Pairwise subsampling led to the expectation that sequencing depth would affect the degree of clonotype sharing among donors. Even with the large sequencing depth, rarefaction of the sorted-subset datasets indicated that sequencing was incomplete. Across a few donors, roughly 5% of naive CD4, approximately 3.5% of naive CD8, around 2.5% of memory CD4, and approximately 0.4% of memory CD8 clonotypes were shared. Sampling was limited to blood, and TCR repertoires in tissue likely differ from TCR repertoires in blood. Naive subsets generally had larger estimated clonotype richness than memory subsets. Compared with non-shared clonotypes, clonotypes shared by all four sorted-subset donors had higher generation probabilities.

Donors were healthy HIV-negative adults with no recently reported acute infections or vaccinations. Every donor was a Caucasian adult living in Nashville, Tennessee, USA. CD8 memory samples combined magnetically selected CD45RO+ cells with CCR7-negative CD45RA+ effector memory (TemRA) cells. After blood collection by leukapheresis, PBMCs were isolated using Ficoll-Histopaque density gradient centrifugation and then cryopreserved in the vapor phase of liquid nitrogen. Analytical flow cytometry was used to check the purity and quantity of each magnetically sorted T cell population. Genomic DNA was isolated from each sorted fraction and quantified by UV absorbance on a Nanodrop 2000c. Using the deep immunoSEQ assay, TCR CDR3 regions were amplified from genomic DNA by multiplex PCR. Extracted genomic DNA from each cell subset was distributed evenly across all wells of several immunoSEQ 96-well plates, and each plate was treated as a replicate. For sorted subsets, each replicate PCR was loaded with about 200 ng genomic DNA, equivalent to 30,000 to 35,000 T cell genomes. The purified libraries were quantified using a Qubit 3.0 fluorometer, sized with a Bioanalyzer 2100, and then quantified again using the KAPA Library Quantification kit. A separate single-read 150-cycle Illumina NextSeq 550 flow cell was used to sequence each immunoSEQ 96-well plate. Under the source paper's analysis protocol: Because the immunoSEQ output included only junctional sequences and no quality scores, the filtering could not be the same as the filtering used for full-length reads. To assign V/J genes and CDR3, sequences were annotated using PyIR, a Python wrapper for IgBLAST v1.9, with IMGT germline references. Reads were filtered out if the reads had weak V/J assignments (E-value above 1e-6), no CDR3, stop codons, out-of-frame junctions, or ambiguous translated residues. V3J clonotypes were defined as sequences sharing the same inferred V gene, J gene, and CDR3 amino acid sequence. Percentage overlap between repertoires was computed as shared unique clonotypes divided by the size of the smaller repertoire. Three approaches were used to assess repertoire richness: RTK rarefaction, the Chao1 estimator, and Recon v2.1 estimates of unobserved clonotypes. Generation probabilities for all TCRbeta clonotypes obtained by the gDNA method from a handful of donors were computed using OLGA. In its TCRdb copy, this immuneACCESS table keeps in-frame sequences only and misses some clones. Where compared with another copy, unresolved V genes explain less than half of these, and the others have no known cause. The V and J calls and clone size were taken over from that table, and D and trimming were inferred from the DNA. Across this sample there are about 380,000 clones, with roughly 96% seen only once. Around 0.32% of the sample belongs to the ten largest clones.

The origin of this receptor is a man under 40 in good health. The sample was memory CD8+ T cells sorted from blood. The cell subset or site label, as the study defines it: CD45RO+ cells pooled with CCR7-negative TemRA cells.

The CDR3 protein sequence reads: CASSLGYTGELFF. The DNA is as follows: TGTGCCAGCAGCTTAGGATACACCGGGGAGCTGTTTTTT. This sequence uses TRBV7-9 and TRBJ2-2; the D gene assignment is ambiguous. V loses 1 base, J loses 3 bases, and the germline ends lie 3 bases apart. Sequences SEHNR (CDR1) and FQNEAQ (CDR2) are obtained from the germline V gene (reference sequence). There are 13 amino acids in the CDR3, from cysteine to phenylalanine inclusive. CDR3 DNA only is kept here, 39 bases in frame from base 1.